Listed below are T cell receptor beta chains from one sample, sequenced in a study of identical twins. TCRdb fed the 5' RACE reads into MiXCR, producing one record per CDR3 protein. The sample holds just over 450,000 distinct CDR3 sequences, about 14% seen once. These same records also appear under a second study, on yellow fever vaccine responses in identical twins.

Sequenced: CD4+ T cells sorted from blood. Source of these receptors: a young woman in good health. Each CDR3 is given with its conserved first and last residue. Fields, in order: J gene, D gene, V gene, clone size, CDR3 protein, CDR3 DNA. A D gene is named only where the DNA matches it firmly. Expanded clones are given a class, and other clones once, few, many or no size at all.

TRBJ1-2 NA TRBV7-2 NA CASSPDVIYGYTF TGTGCCAGCAGCCCTGATGTTATCTATGGCTACACCTTC
TRBJ2-3 NA TRBV2 few CASSEEAGADTQYF TGTGCCAGCAGTGAGGAGGCAGGGGCAGATACGCAGTATTTT
TRBJ2-3 TRBD2 TRBV7-9 few CASSLATSGTDTQYF TGTGCCAGCAGCTTAGCGACTAGCGGCACAGATACGCAGTATTTT
TRBJ2-7 NA TRBV28 NA CASSERYYEQYF TGTGCCAGCAGCGAGAGATACTACGAGCAGTACTTC
TRBJ2-7 TRBD1 TRBV6-1 NA CASSRYSGTGGYEQYF TGTGCCAGCAGCCGATATTCCGGGACAGGGGGCTACGAGCAGTACTTC
TRBJ2-3 NA TRBV15 NA CATSRGWGIDTQYF TGTGCCACCAGCAGAGGTTGGGGTATAGATACGCAGTATTTT
TRBJ2-5 TRBD2 TRBV4-1 few CASSQDKLAEYQETQYF TGCGCCAGCAGCCAAGATAAGCTAGCGGAGTACCAAGAGACCCAGTACTTC
TRBJ2-7 TRBD1 TRBV5-1 many CASSLDSGSGQGINF TGCGCCAGCAGCTTGGATTCGGGTTCGGGACAGGGAATTAACTTC
TRBJ1-5 NA TRBV12-3/TRBV12-4 few CASSSLRQPQHF TGTGCCAGCAGTTCCCTAAGGCAGCCCCAGCATTTT
TRBJ1-5 TRBD1 TRBV20-1 NA CSASARGSEPQHF TGCAGTGCTAGTGCCAGGGGGAGTGAGCCCCAGCATTTT
TRBJ2-1 NA TRBV3-1 few CASSQGRGTEQFF TGTGCCAGCAGCCAAGGCAGGGGTACCGAGCAGTTCTTC